This T cell receptor beta chain was obtained from a study of blood T cell repertoires in COVID-19. Study information: T cells, B-cell-depleted T cells, or PBMCs supplied cDNA or gDNA.

Followed over time, Seattle patients had been enrolled while infection was active. In the authors' methods: Counts of nucleated cells, estimated from reference gene primer amplification, were obtained. Libraries were prepared by immunoSEQ multiplex PCR; TCRdb keeps only in-frame clonotypes and omits some of them. The DNA gave D and trimming, while V, J and clone size come from that table. Here the sample spans over 200,000 clones, 75% to 85% being singletons. The CDR3 covers 16 residues. The V gene end was trimmed by 3 bases and the J gene end by 4 bases; junction bases not matched to a gene: 7. Germline CDR1 and CDR2: KGHSH and LQKENI.

The sequence was obtained from a woman aged 30 to 39 with COVID-19, enrolled during active disease. Material: peripheral blood. The chain couples TRBV18 to TRBJ1-2, with 11 bases identical to TRBD1. In nucleotides, the CDR3 is TGTGCCAGCTCACCGTCGGGGACAGGGGGGTCCTATGGCTACACCTTC. Translating gives CASSPSGTGGSYGYTF. Full variable domain (rest looked up from reference TRBV18 and TRBJ1-2): NAGVMQNPRHLVRRRGQEARLRCSPMKGHSHVYWYRQLPEEGLKFMVYLQKENIIDESGMPKERFSAEFPKEGPSILRIQQVVRGDSAAYFCASSPSGTGGSYGYTFGSGTRLTVV.